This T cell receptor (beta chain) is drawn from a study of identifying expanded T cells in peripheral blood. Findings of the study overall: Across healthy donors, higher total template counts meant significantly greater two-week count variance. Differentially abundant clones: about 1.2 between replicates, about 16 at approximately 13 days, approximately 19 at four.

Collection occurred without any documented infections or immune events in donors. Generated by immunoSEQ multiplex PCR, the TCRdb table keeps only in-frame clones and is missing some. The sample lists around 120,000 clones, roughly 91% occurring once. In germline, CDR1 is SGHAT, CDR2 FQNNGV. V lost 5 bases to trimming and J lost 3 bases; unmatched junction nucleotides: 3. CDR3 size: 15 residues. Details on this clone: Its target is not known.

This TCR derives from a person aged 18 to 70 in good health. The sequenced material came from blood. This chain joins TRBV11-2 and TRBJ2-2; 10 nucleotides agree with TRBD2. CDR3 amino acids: CASSQRGGYTGELFF. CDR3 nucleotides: TGTGCCAGCAGCCAGCGGGGGGGCTACACCGGGGAGCTGTTTTTT. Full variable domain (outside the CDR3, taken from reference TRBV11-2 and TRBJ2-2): EAGVAQSPRYKIIEKRQSVAFWCNPISGHATLYWYQQILGQGPKLLIQFQNNGVVDDSQLPKDRFSAERLKGVDSTLKIQPAKLEDSAVYLCASSQRGGYTGELFFGEGSRLTVL.